Following are 28 T cell receptor beta chains from one sample sequenced in a study of blood T cell repertoires in COVID-19. The method was immunoSEQ multiplex PCR; TCRdb's version includes in-frame clones alone and lacks a portion of them. The data show approximately 270,000 clones, just over 85% seen once. Sequenced input: PBMCs or T cells enriched from blood (not recorded which). The receptors derive from a man aged 35 to 55 who had recovered from COVID-19.

The rearrangement uses TRBV24-1 and TRBJ2-1; D is perhaps TRBD1 (7 bases). Germline CDR1 is KGHDR and CDR2 is SFDVKD. Trimming took 1 base from V and 3 from J, leaving 21 bases between them. This CDR3 has 19 amino acids. CDR3 DNA: TGTGCCACCAGTGATTTTGCGGGACAGCCTCTCGGGAGCTACAATGAGCAGTTCTTC. Its translation is CATSDFAGQPLGSYNEQFF.

This chain links TRBV9 with TRBJ1-6; D ambiguous. Germline assignment: CDR1 SGDLS and CDR2 YYNGEE. This CDR3 comprises 15 residues. V was trimmed by 0 bases and J by 10 bases, leaving 14 bases between them. The CDR3 region is CASSVGGKGDSPLHF. CDR3 DNA sequence: TGTGCCAGCAGCGTAGGCGGGAAAGGTGACTCACCCCTCCACTTT.

The V and J genes are TRBV5-4 and TRBJ2-1, with 9 bases lining up with TRBD1. CDR3 length: 15 amino acids. Germline trimming cut 2 bases from V and 2 bases from J; bases unmatched to any gene: 2. Germline V gene lookup returns CDR1 SGHNT and CDR2 YYREEE (reference sequence). The DNA of the CDR3 is TGTGCCAGCAGCTTACGGGACAGGGCCTACAATGAGCAGTTCTTC. As protein: CASSLRDRAYNEQFF.

The chain is built from TRBV2 and TRBJ2-2; 13 bases map to TRBD2. The V gene end was trimmed by 5 bases and the J gene end by 6 bases; junction bases not matched to a gene: 3. CDR3 size: 15 residues. Germline V CDR1 and CDR2: SNHLY, FYNNEI. The CDR3 DNA reads TGTGCCAGCAGTCCAGGACTAGCGGGAGCCGGGGAGCTGTTTTTT. Its protein is CASSPGLAGAGELFF.

A single count supports this clone. V gene TRBV19 combines with J gene TRBJ1-5; D is perhaps TRBD1 (5 bases). Per the germline V gene, CDR1 is LNHDA and CDR2 is SQIVND (reference sequence). Trimming stripped 0 bases from V and 0 bases from J, with 9 bases between. This CDR3 is built from 16 residues. CDR3 amino acids: CASSIDVTASNQPQHF. In DNA form, the CDR3 reads TGTGCCAGTAGTATAGACGTGACAGCTAGCAATCAGCCCCAGCATTTT.

The rearrangement uses TRBV9 and TRBJ2-7; no clear D gene. Germline V gene sequence: CDR1 SGDLS, CDR2 YYNGEE. Trimming stripped 2 bases from V and 0 bases from J, with 12 bases between. The CDR3 has 15 amino acids. The CDR3 DNA reads TGTGCCAGCAGCGTTGCCAGCGAAAGCTCCTACGAGCAGTACTTC. Translating it yields CASSVASESSYEQYF.

The chain couples TRBV5-6 to TRBJ2-5, with a possible D match to TRBD2 (5 bases). Trimming left V 6 bases short and J 5 bases short, with 14 bases between. The CDR3 contains 13 residues. Germline loops: CDR1 SGHDT, CDR2 YYEEEE. The CDR3 protein is CASIQSPGETQYF. The DNA of the CDR3 is TGTGCCAGCATCCAGAGCCCGGGGGAGACCCAGTACTTC.

This chain connects TRBV2 to TRBJ1-6; no definite D call. Between the trimmed V and J ends, which lost 0 bases and 4 bases, there was a span of 7 bases. The germline CDR1 and CDR2 sequences are SNHLY and FYNNEI. The CDR3 spans 15 residues. The CDR3 here is CASSEAEAYNSPLHF. The CDR3, as DNA: TGTGCCAGCAGTGAAGCGGAGGCGTATAATTCACCCCTCCACTTT. Full variable domain (outside the CDR3, taken from reference TRBV2 and TRBJ1-6): EPEVTQTPSHQVTQMGQEVILRCVPISNHLYFYWYRQILGQKVEFLVSFYNNEISEKSEIFDDQFSVERPDGSNFTLKIRSTKLEDSAMYFCASSEAEAYNSPLHFGNGTRLTVT.

This clone was counted between two and nine times. This chain uses TRBV14 with TRBJ1-1; D call uncertain. Trimming took off 1 base at V and 4 bases at J, with 13 bases between the two ends. In germline, CDR1 is SGHDN, CDR2 FVKESK. The CDR3 is made up of 15 amino acids. Here the CDR3 reads CASSQVHGGGTEAFF. The CDR3 DNA follows: TGTGCCAGCAGCCAAGTTCACGGTGGAGGCACTGAAGCTTTCTTT.

The V call is TRBV5-1, the J call TRBJ2-1; 10 bases align to TRBD2. This CDR3 spans 16 amino acids. Germline-derived CDR1 and CDR2 are SGHRS and YFSETQ. Trimming cost V 3 bases and J 9 bases; bases outside gene matches: 12. CDR3 residues: CASSSTAGGPSSEQFF. Written as DNA, the CDR3 is TGCGCCAGCAGCTCGACAGCGGGAGGGCCCTCATCTGAGCAGTTCTTC.

The rearrangement links TRBV5-1 to TRBJ2-2, with 8 bases that match TRBD2. V lost 0 bases, J lost 1 base, and 5 bases stayed unmatched. This CDR3 contains 17 residues. Germline V gene lookup returns CDR1 SGHRS and CDR2 YFSETQ. The CDR3 protein is CASSLVRGGRNTGELFF. CDR3 coding DNA: TGCGCCAGCAGCTTGGTCCGGGGGGGCCGGAACACCGGGGAGCTGTTTTTT.

J is TRBJ2-3 and V is TRBV27; 9 bases match TRBD2. CDR3 size: 16 residues. Germline V lookup: CDR1 MNHEY, CDR2 SMNVEV (reference sequence). Unmatched junction bases numbered 11, after V lost 7 bases and J lost 3 bases. CDR3 residues: CASMVVAGGLTDTQYF. The CDR3 nucleotides read TGTGCCAGCATGGTGGTGGCGGGAGGGCTAACAGATACGCAGTATTTT.

Here the CDR3 reads CASRDRDRRPDNEQFF. CDR3 in DNA: TGTGCCAGCAGAGACCGGGACAGGAGGCCCGACAATGAGCAGTTCTTC. J is TRBJ2-1 and V is TRBV2; 8 bases are a match to TRBD1. This CDR3 comprises 16 residues. V shed 6 bases, J shed 5 bases, and the junction held 12 bases outside the gene matches. The germline gives CDR1 SNHLY, CDR2 FYNNEI.

This clone was seen a single time. V gene TRBV28 combines with J gene TRBJ2-5; TRBD2 matches 10 bases. The CDR3 is made up of 18 amino acids. The V gene's germline CDR1 is MDHEN and CDR2 SYDVKM. V lost 5 bases to trimming and J lost 5 bases; unmatched junction nucleotides: 17. DNA of the CDR3: TGTGCCAGCAGTAGAGGTCTACTAGCGGGGATACGGGATGAGACCCAGTACTTC. Amino acid sequence: CASSRGLLAGIRDETQYF.

This clone was seen only once. The rearrangement joins TRBV11-2 to TRBJ2-5; D not resolved. Germline CDR1 SGHAT, CDR2 FQNNGV. The CDR3 is 13 residues long. The germline V and J ends were trimmed by 5 bases and 2 bases, with 9 bases remaining between them. CDR3 nucleotide sequence: TGTGCCAGCAGCCCCGGCGGACAAGAGACCCAGTACTTC. Translating gives CASSPGGQETQYF.

V usage is TRBV5-1 and J usage is TRBJ2-7; D may be TRBD1 (5 bases). Germline CDR1 reads SGHRS; CDR2 reads YFSETQ. V was shortened by 0 bases and J by 0 bases, with 13 bases between the two germline ends. The CDR3 covers 16 residues. As DNA, the CDR3 is TGCGCCAGCAGCTTGGGGGGCGGTATCAGCTCCTACGAGCAGTACTTC. This gives the protein CASSLGGGISSYEQYF. Full variable domain (missing parts from reference TRBV5-1 and TRBJ2-7): KAGVTQTPRYLIKTRGQQVTLSCSPISGHRSVSWYQQTPGQGLQFLFEYFSETQRNKGNFPGRFSGRQFSNSRSEMNVSTLELGDSALYLCASSLGGGISSYEQYFGPGTRLTVT.

The V and J genes are TRBV19 and TRBJ1-2, with 7 bases fitting TRBD1. Germline V gives CDR1 LNHDA, CDR2 SQIVND (reference sequence). This CDR3 is built from 14 residues. V was pared by 4 bases and J by 7 bases, with 9 bases of the junction left unmatched. This chain's CDR3 is CASSTTTGSSGYTF. Here the CDR3 DNA reads TGTGCCAGTAGTACGACGACAGGGTCTAGTGGCTACACCTTC.

This chain joins TRBV2 and TRBJ2-7; 8 positions agree with TRBD2. V shed 7 bases and J 2 bases; nucleotides not matched to a gene: 13. The V gene's germline CDR1 is SNHLY and CDR2 FYNNEI. CDR3 length equals 16 residues. CDR3 bases: TGTGCCAGCAATACCGATAGCGGGACGCCCCCCTACGAGCAGTACTTC. Amino acid sequence: CASNTDSGTPPYEQYF.

V usage is TRBV12-3 or TRBV12-4 and J usage is TRBJ1-2; D is uncertain. The length of the CDR3 is 13 residues. The V gene lost 8 bases and the J gene lost 5 bases, with 15 bases spanning the gap. CDR3 region: CASGSSDGYGYTF. CDR3 DNA sequence: TGTGCCAGCGGGAGTTCGGACGGTTATGGCTACACCTTC.

The chain links TRBV5-1 to TRBJ2-6; TRBD1 is a possible D gene (5 bases). CDR1 and CDR2 (germline): SGHRS, YFSETQ. The CDR3 has 17 amino acids. The V and J ends lost 1 base and 0 bases respectively, with 11 bases between them. The CDR3 is CASSLSGLSSGANVLTF. The CDR3 nucleotides read TGCGCCAGCAGCTTGTCAGGGCTCAGCTCTGGGGCCAACGTCCTGACTTTC.

V gene TRBV30 combines with J gene TRBJ1-4; a weak D match, TRBD1 (6 bases). Trimming pared 5 bases from V and 0 bases from J, leaving 13 bases between. CDR1 and CDR2 (germline): GTSNPN, SVGIG (reference sequence). The CDR3 has 15 residues. This CDR3 is CAWSQGRATNEKLFF. The DNA for the CDR3 is TGTGCCTGGTCCCAGGGGAGGGCAACTAATGAAAAACTGTTTTTT. Supplemented by reference TRBV30 and TRBJ1-4, the full variable domain reads SQTIHQWPATLVQPVGSPLSLECTVEGTSNPNLYWYRQAAGRGLQLLFYSVGIGQISSEVPQNLSASRPQDRQFILSSKKLLLSDSGFYLCAWSQGRATNEKLFFGSGTQLSVL.

The J gene is TRBJ2-3, the V gene TRBV5-1, with D hard to call. The V gene's germline CDR1 is SGHRS and CDR2 YFSETQ. With 0 bases removed from V and 2 bases from J, the gap between germline ends came to 13 bases. This CDR3 has 16 amino acids. CDR3 DNA: TGCGCCAGCAGCTTGGATGGTACTATCGACACAGATACGCAGTATTTT. Residues: CASSLDGTIDTDTQYF.

The V and J genes are TRBV3-1 (or the pseudogene TRBV3-2) and TRBJ2-3; the D gene is possibly TRBD1 (6 bases). The germline CDR1 and CDR2 sequences are LGHDT and YNNKEL (reference sequence). This CDR3 contains 15 residues. V shed 3 bases and J shed 2 bases, with 12 bases lying between them. The CDR3 sequence: CASSHRQETTDTQYF. CDR3 DNA sequence: TGTGCCAGCAGCCACCGACAGGAGACCACAGATACGCAGTATTTT.

The V call is TRBV6-2 or TRBV6-3, the J call TRBJ2-1, with TRBD1 identical over 8 bases. J gave up 10 bases and V 2 bases, and 1 base lay outside the gene matches. Germline V CDR1 and CDR2: MNHEY, SVGEGT. The CDR3 loop spans 12 amino acids. The chain's CDR3 is CASSYGTGEQFF. The CDR3 coding sequence is TGTGCCAGCAGTTACGGGACAGGAGAGCAGTTCTTC.

This chain links TRBV7-6 with TRBJ2-2; maybe TRBD1 (5 bases). This CDR3 spans 15 amino acids. Germline values: CDR1 SGHVS, CDR2 FNYEAQ. V lost 7 bases and J 5 bases, leaving 17 bases between the germline ends. This chain's CDR3 is CASTWGRELTGELFF. The CDR3 DNA follows: TGTGCCAGCACCTGGGGCAGGGAATTAACCGGGGAGCTGTTTTTT. The full variable domain, rest sourced from reference TRBV7-6 and TRBJ2-2, is GAGVSQSPRYKVTKRGQDVALRCDPISGHVSLYWYRQALGQGPEFLTYFNYEAQQDKSGLPNDRFSAERPEGSISTLTIQRTEQRDSAMYRCASTWGRELTGELFFGEGSRLTVL.

The chain couples TRBV10-3 to TRBJ2-1, with 12 nucleotides matching TRBD2. The CDR3 spans 15 residues. Germline-derived CDR1 and CDR2 are ENHRY and SYGVKD. V shed 3 bases, J shed 8 bases, and the junction held 5 bases outside the gene matches. CDR3 in amino acids: CAISDGLAGWDEQFF. The DNA of the CDR3 is TGTGCCATCAGTGATGGACTAGCGGGATGGGATGAGCAGTTCTTC.

The genes are TRBV5-6 and TRBJ2-2; D may be TRBD2 (7 bases). The CDR3 length is 16 residues. Germline V CDR1 and CDR2: SGHDT, YYEEEE. Trimming took 0 bases from V and 4 from J, leaving 13 bases between them. For the CDR3, the DNA is TGTGCCAGCAGCTTGGTGGGGGGGCGACTCACCGGGGAGCTGTTTTTT. Protein product: CASSLVGGRLTGELFF. The variable domain in full, completed from reference TRBV5-6 and TRBJ2-2, reads DAGVTQSPTHLIKTRGQQVTLRCSPKSGHDTVSWYQQALGQGPQFIFQYYEEEERQRGNFPDRFSGHQFPNYSSELNVNALLLGDSALYLCASSLVGGRLTGELFFGEGSRLTVL.

V and J are TRBV5-1 and TRBJ2-1, with 9 bases matching TRBD1. CDR3 length: 15 residues. In germline, CDR1 is SGHRS, CDR2 YFSETQ. V lost 4 bases and J lost 4; bases outside the gene matches: 6. DNA of the CDR3: TGCGCCAGCAGCAAGGACAGGGGCCTTTACAATGAGCAGTTCTTC. It codes for CASSKDRGLYNEQFF. Full variable domain (outside the CDR3, taken from reference TRBV5-1 and TRBJ2-1): KAGVTQTPRYLIKTRGQQVTLSCSPISGHRSVSWYQQTPGQGLQFLFEYFSETQRNKGNFPGRFSGRQFSNSRSEMNVSTLELGDSALYLCASSKDRGLYNEQFFGPGTRLTVL.